This is a list of T cell receptor beta chains from one sample in a study of blood T cell repertoires in COVID-19. Repertoires were generated with immunoSEQ multiplex PCR, while TCRdb's copy carries only in-frame clones and drops some. The sample holds tens of thousands of clones, about 89% seen once. The specimen was peripheral blood. All receptors come from a man between 60 and 70 years old with COVID-19, enrolled during active disease. CDR3s include the opening cysteine and the closing phenylalanine or tryptophan. D genes are given only for firm matches. Clone size appears in some rows only: once, few, many, or a class for an expanded clone.

abundance,d_gene,j_gene,v_gene,CDR3aa,CDR3nt
NA,TRBD2,TRBJ2-5,TRBV9,CASSVWSGRSQETQYF,TGTGCCAGCAGCGTATGGAGCGGGAGGTCCCAAGAGACCCAGTACTTC
NA,NA,TRBJ1-2,TRBV5-5,CASSLGGGPWGYTF,TGTGCCAGCAGCTTGGGGGGAGGCCCCTGGGGCTACACCTTC
NA,TRBD1,TRBJ1-4,TRBV4-3,CASSQDARGNEKLFF,TGCGCCAGCAGCCAAGATGCCAGGGGGAATGAAAAACTGTTTTTT
once,NA,TRBJ1-6,TRBV4-3,CASSRGTGRDSPLHF,TGCGCCAGCAGCCGGGGCACGGGGAGGGATTCACCCCTCCACTTT
NA,NA,TRBJ2-2,TRBV7-9,CASLSGQGFPGAGELFF,TGTGCCAGCCTAAGTGGGCAGGGCTTCCCAGGGGCCGGGGAGCTGTTTTTT
NA,TRBD1,TRBJ1-4,TRBV9,CASARGGTEKLFF,TGTGCCAGCGCAAGAGGGGGCACCGAAAAACTGTTTTTT
once,NA,TRBJ2-7,TRBV7-2,CASSSDISSDEQYF,TGTGCCAGCAGCTCTGACATAAGTAGCGACGAGCAGTACTTC
NA,TRBD1,TRBJ1-5,TRBV3-1/TRBV3-2,CASSRQGLDQPQHF,TGTGCCAGCAGCCGACAGGGTCTGGATCAGCCCCAGCATTTT
NA,NA,TRBJ1-3,TRBV28,CASRRQAGNTIYF,TGTGCCAGCAGGCGACAGGCTGGAAACACCATATATTTT
NA,NA,TRBJ1-6,TRBV4-1,CASSVERSSYNSPLHF,TGCGCCAGCAGCGTTGAGCGGAGCTCCTATAATTCACCCCTCCACTTT
NA,TRBD2,TRBJ2-1,TRBV19,CASSIQLAVTLYNEQFF,TGTGCCAGTAGTATACAGCTAGCGGTCACACTCTACAATGAGCAGTTCTTC
NA,TRBD2,TRBJ2-4,TRBV6-2/TRBV6-3,CASSWRLAGALAKNIQYF,TGTGCCAGCAGTTGGCGACTAGCGGGAGCGTTAGCCAAAAACATTCAGTACTTC
NA,NA,TRBJ2-1,TRBV2,CASSENGISYNEQFF,TGTGCCAGCAGTGAAAACGGTATCTCCTACAATGAGCAGTTCTTC
NA,NA,TRBJ1-2,TRBV5-6,CASSLSGNYGYTF,TGTGCCAGCAGCTTGTCCGGTAACTATGGCTACACCTTC
once,NA,TRBJ1-4,TRBV28,CASSPREVSSEKLFF,TGTGCCAGCAGTCCACGGGAAGTTTCCAGCGAAAAACTGTTTTTT
NA,TRBD1,TRBJ1-1,TRBV12-3/TRBV12-4,CASSTGGLTEAFF,TGTGCCAGCAGTACAGGGGGTCTGACTGAAGCTTTCTTT
NA,NA,TRBJ1-1,TRBV3-1/TRBV3-2,CASSHFTGGTEAFF,TGTGCCAGCAGCCACTTCACCGGGGGCACTGAAGCTTTCTTT
NA,NA,TRBJ2-2,TRBV4-1,CASSQVAGTGELFF,TGCGCCAGCAGCCAAGTGGCAGGGACCGGGGAGCTGTTTTTT
once,NA,TRBJ2-3,TRBV4-3,CASSRGLTPGTDTQYF,TGCGCCAGCAGCCGAGGCCTAACCCCGGGCACAGATACGCAGTATTTT
once,NA,TRBJ1-5,TRBV19,CASSPPGFRYSNQPQHF,TGTGCCAGTAGTCCCCCGGGATTCCGCTATAGCAATCAGCCCCAGCATTTT
NA,NA,TRBJ2-3,TRBV3-1/TRBV3-2,CASSRGRDWFTDTQYF,TGTGCCAGCAGCCGCGGCCGGGACTGGTTCACAGATACGCAGTATTTT
once,NA,TRBJ1-1,TRBV7-2,CASSPSVENTEAFF,TGTGCCAGCAGCCCTAGTGTGGAGAACACTGAAGCTTTCTTT
NA,TRBD1,TRBJ1-2,TRBV27,CASSSSGQIYGYTF,TGTGCCAGCAGTTCCTCGGGACAGATCTATGGCTACACCTTC
NA,NA,TRBJ2-5,TRBV7-6,CASSFGAQETQYF,TGTGCCAGCAGCTTCGGAGCACAAGAGACCCAGTACTTC
NA,NA,TRBJ2-1,TRBV2,CASSIPIEAPYNEQFF,TGTGCCAGCAGTATCCCCATAGAAGCACCATACAATGAGCAGTTCTTC
NA,TRBD1,TRBJ1-3,TRBV18,CASSRDRVDTIYF,TGTGCCAGCTCGCGAGACAGGGTCGACACCATATATTTT
NA,NA,TRBJ2-7,TRBV9,CASSVAPFEGEQYF,TGTGCCAGCAGCGTAGCTCCTTTCGAGGGCGAGCAGTACTTC